The clone carrying this TCR beta chain occurred many times. The unsorted libraries were made from 2 million PBMCs kept at -80 C. This sample was taken from a study of neurological immune-mediated disorders. The CDR3 is made up of 14 amino acids. Per the germline V gene, CDR1 is DFQATT and CDR2 is SNEGSKA (reference sequence). J was trimmed by 6 bases and V by 5 bases; bases with no gene match: 7. The team produced cDNA through 5'RACE using 10-nucleotide random UMIs. TCRdb called the 5' RACE reads again in MiXCR, with one record for every CDR3 protein. In the table there are roughly 50,000 distinct CDR3 sequences, just under 4.5% of which are singletons.

The sequenced material came from PBMCs. The TCR was taken from an older woman with multiple sclerosis. J is TRBJ2-2 and V is TRBV20-1; 9 nucleotides agree with TRBD2. CDR3 in amino acids: CSAPGLAVPGELFF. The CDR3 DNA is TGCAGTGCTCCGGGACTAGCAGTTCCCGGGGAGCTGTTTTTT.